Listed below are T cell receptor beta chains from one sample, sequenced in a study of blood T cells in healthy people across ages. TCRdb ran MiXCR on the 5' RACE reads and lists one entry per CDR3 protein. The repertoire holds 1,500,000 or so distinct CDR3 sequences, with 40% to 45% as singletons. Input material: blood. The source is a woman aged 18-35 years in good health. CDR3s include the opening cysteine and the closing phenylalanine or tryptophan. D genes are given only for firm matches. Size tells how often a clone was seen (once, few, many) or the class of an expanded clone, and some rows leave it out.

>few|TRBJ1-1|TRBV9|TRBD1
CASSLNRGTGNTEAFF
TGTGCCAGCAGCTTAAACAGGGGGACGGGGAACACTGAAGCTTTCTTT
>-|TRBJ1-5|TRBV5-5|-
CASSSWVVNQPQHF
TGTGCCAGCAGCTCGTGGGTAGTCAATCAGCCCCAGCATTTT
>once|TRBJ2-7|TRBV20-1|TRBD2
CSATWLAGFSYNEQYF
TGCAGTGCTACGTGGTTAGCGGGGTTTTCCTACAATGAGCAGTACTTC
>few|TRBJ2-7|TRBV29-1|-
CSVETRSLVHEQYF
TGCAGCGTTGAAACCCGGTCTCTGGTCCACGAGCAGTACTTC
>-|TRBJ2-7|TRBV20-1|-
CSARDEGTRGDEQYF
TGCAGTGCTAGAGATGAGGGGACCAGAGGGGACGAGCAGTACTTC
>few|TRBJ2-1|TRBV7-9|TRBD2
CASSLQETSGSYNEQFF
TGTGCCAGCAGCTTACAAGAGACTAGCGGCTCCTACAATGAGCAGTTCTTC
>few|TRBJ2-1|TRBV19|-
CASRFLQGYEQFF
TGTGCCAGTAGGTTCCTCCAGGGGTATGAGCAGTTCTTC
>few|TRBJ1-4|TRBV4-1|-
CASSQPGGARAHEKLFF
TGCGCCAGCAGCCAACCGGGAGGTGCCAGGGCCCATGAAAAACTGTTTTTT
>-|TRBJ1-2|TRBV6-6|-
CASSPAKEGKEGYTF
TGTGCCAGCAGTCCGGCGAAGGAGGGTAAAGAAGGCTACACCTTC
>-|TRBJ2-3|TRBV20-1|-
CSARDRRQGTDTQYF
TGCAGTGCTAGAGATCGGCGGCAGGGCACAGATACGCAGTATTTT
>-|TRBJ2-1|TRBV14|-
CASSRLLPSDNEQFF
TGTGCCAGCAGTCGGCTGTTACCATCGGACAATGAGCAGTTCTTC